This T cell receptor beta chain was profiled in a study of glioma-infiltrating T cells (dated by TCRdb to the mid-2010s). Regarding the study in general: TCR alpha- and beta-chain repertoires were sequenced from glioma tissue, non-neoplastic brain tissue and matched peripheral blood mononuclear cells. To measure divergence between tissue and blood T-cell populations, each tissue-infiltrating repertoire was compared with the peripheral blood repertoire of the same patient. Three low-grade glioma patients, about eight primary glioblastoma patients and three non-glioma patients contributing non-neoplastic brain tissue were included in the paired cohort. Broad study findings and their caveats: Very few CDR3 sequences were shared between tissue and blood, attributed to high CDR3 diversity and limited sampling. The group comparisons were based on small numbers of patients: three non-neoplastic, three low-grade glioma and seven or eight glioblastoma patients. VJ-independent divergence between tissue and blood was below expectation in non-neoplastic patients but above expectation in all gliomas, especially low-grade gliomas.

TCR alpha and beta CDR3 regions were amplified with the iRepertoire nested amplicon-rescue multiplex PCR (arm-PCR) platform from RNA. For one-step reverse transcription and amplification, about 95-450 ng of tissue mRNA or PBMC total RNA was used as input. Following bead purification, Illumina adapters were added by a secondary multiplex PCR, and the libraries were gel-purified between 200 and 400 bp. Demultiplexing relied on internal 6-nucleotide barcodes carried by the libraries. Libraries were sequenced on an Illumina MiSeq with 2x220 or 2x250 nucleotide paired-end reads. The authors' analysis ran thus. Paired reads were merged with FLASH 1.2.11 and aligned to the GRCh37 human genome with BWA-MEM before extracting TRA and TRB reads. An IMGT-derived reference of cassette sequences and CDR3 motifs, with pseudogenes included, was used for V and J assignment. Reads were translated in three frames, and productive CDR3s were defined by a C…FGXG motif without stop codons. Clonotypes were defined as unique combinations of V-J cassette pair and CDR3 amino acid sequence. Filtering of reads was based on Hamming distance, with the threshold set by the sequence error rate of each sample in mapped regions. The raw public data were reprocessed by TCRdb itself: fastp quality trimming at Q25, MiXCR clonotype calling, in-frame beta chains only. Each entry is one CDR3 protein sequence, shown with its most common DNA and genes. The V and J calls reflect TCRdb's pipeline rather than the authors' work. For this sample there are about 130,000 distinct CDR3 sequences; approximately 23% appear just once. Approximately 16% of the sample comes from the top ten.

This clonotype was picked up many times. The antigen it binds to is not known. The record has no base qualities; no much larger clone is one base away. The cysteine opens and the phenylalanine closes a CDR3 of 13 amino acids. Only the CDR3 DNA is retained, 39 bases long and in frame from the first base. Trimming takes 7 bases from V and 3 bases from J, and the germline ends sit 12 bases apart. CDR1 SNHLY and CDR2 FYNNEI were looked up in the germline V gene. The sample comprised glioma tissue, nonneoplastic brain tissue, or PBMCs (not recorded which). The V and J genes are TRBV2 and TRBJ1-1; no D gene is confidently identified. The clonotype was recovered from a human donor with low-grade glioma or glioblastoma, undergoing nonglioma brain surgery, or in good health (not recorded which). The bases read TGTGCCAGCACGCAAGTACAGTACACTGAAGCTTTCTTT. This codes for CASTQVQYTEAFF. With the portions outside the CDR3 filled from the reference TRBV2 and TRBJ1-1 genes, the complete variable region becomes EPEVTQTPSHQVTQMGQEVILRCVPISNHLYFYWYRQILGQKVEFLVSFYNNEISEKSEIFDDQFSVERPDGSNFTLKIRSTKLEDSAMYFCASTQVQYTEAFFGQGTRLTVV.